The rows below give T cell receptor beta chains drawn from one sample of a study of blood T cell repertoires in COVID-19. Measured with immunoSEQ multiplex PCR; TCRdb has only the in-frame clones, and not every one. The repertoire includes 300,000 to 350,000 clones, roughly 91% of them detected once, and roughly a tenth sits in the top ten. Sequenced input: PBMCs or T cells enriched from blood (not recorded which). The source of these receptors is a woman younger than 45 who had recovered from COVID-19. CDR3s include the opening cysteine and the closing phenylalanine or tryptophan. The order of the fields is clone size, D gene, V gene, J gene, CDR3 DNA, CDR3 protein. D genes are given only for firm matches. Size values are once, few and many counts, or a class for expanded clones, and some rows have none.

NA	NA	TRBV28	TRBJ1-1	TGTGCCAGCAGTTTACAGGGTATCGCATTAGCTTTCTTT	CASSLQGIALAFF
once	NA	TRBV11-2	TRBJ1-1	TGTGCCAGCAGCTTAGCTCATCAGGGGAACACTGAAGCTTTCTTT	CASSLAHQGNTEAFF
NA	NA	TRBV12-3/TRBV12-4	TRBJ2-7	TGTGCCAGCAGTCCCGGGACCTACGAGCAGTACTTC	CASSPGTYEQYF
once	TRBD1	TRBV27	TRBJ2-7	TGTGCCAGCGGCGCCGGGACAGAATACGAGCAGTACTTC	CASGAGTEYEQYF
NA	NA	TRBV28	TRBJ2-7	TGTGCCAGCCATAGCGGCTCGGGTTCCTACGAGCAGTACTTC	CASHSGSGSYEQYF
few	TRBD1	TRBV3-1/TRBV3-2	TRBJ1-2	TGTGCCAGCAGCCAGGGACAGGGCGGCCGCTACACCTTC	CASSQGQGGRYTF
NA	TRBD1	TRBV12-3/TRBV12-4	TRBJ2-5	TGTGCCAGCGGACAGGGGGCTGGAGAGACCCAGTACTTC	CASGQGAGETQYF
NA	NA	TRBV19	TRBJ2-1	TGTGCCAGTAGCCACAGGGAGGGATTGAATGAGCAGTTCTTC	CASSHREGLNEQFF
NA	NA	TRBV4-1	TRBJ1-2	TGCGCCAGCAGCCATGGGGAGACTAACTATGGCTACACCTTC	CASSHGETNYGYTF
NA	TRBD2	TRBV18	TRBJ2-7	TGTGCCAGCTCACCAATAAAGGGACTAGCGGGAGACGAGCAGTACTTC	CASSPIKGLAGDEQYF
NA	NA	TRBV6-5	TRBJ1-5	TGTGCCAGCACTCCCGGGGGGCCGAGTCAGCCCCAGCATTTT	CASTPGGPSQPQHF
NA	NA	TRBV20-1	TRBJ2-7	TGCAGTGCTAGTCATCCAGGTGCCTCCTACGAGCAGTACTTC	CSASHPGASYEQYF
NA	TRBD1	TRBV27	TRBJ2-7	TGTGCCAGCAGTTGGACAGGGGTCATCCACGAGCAGTACTTC	CASSWTGVIHEQYF
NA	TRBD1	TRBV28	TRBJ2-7	TGTGCCAGCAGAGGGACAGGAACCTACGAGCAGTACTTC	CASRGTGTYEQYF
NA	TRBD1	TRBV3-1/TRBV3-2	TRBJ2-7	TGTGCCAGCAGCCAAGAAGGGACAGGGTTAAAATCCTACGAGCAGTACTTC	CASSQEGTGLKSYEQYF
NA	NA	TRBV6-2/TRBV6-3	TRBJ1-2	TGTGCCAGCAGTTACTCGGTGCGGGTGGACTATGGCTACACCTTC	CASSYSVRVDYGYTF
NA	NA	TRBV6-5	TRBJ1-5	TGTGCCAGCAGTTACTCAACGAGGGAACAGCCCCAGCATTTT	CASSYSTREQPQHF
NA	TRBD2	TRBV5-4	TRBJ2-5	TGTGCCAGCAGCTTTGGGCTAGCGGGTACTCAAGAGACCCAGTACTTC	CASSFGLAGTQETQYF
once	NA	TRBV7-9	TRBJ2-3	TGTGCCAGCAGCTTAAATCCGCCTGATACTAGCACAGATACGCAGTATTTT	CASSLNPPDTSTDTQYF
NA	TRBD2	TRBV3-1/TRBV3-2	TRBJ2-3	TGTGCCAGCACCCCGGGACTAGCTACAGATACGCAGTATTTT	CASTPGLATDTQYF
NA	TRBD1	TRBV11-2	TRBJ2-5	TGTGCCAGCAGCGATCGACAGGGGTTGGAGACCCAGTACTTC	CASSDRQGLETQYF
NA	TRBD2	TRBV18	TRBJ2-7	TGTGCCAGCTCACGCACTAGCGGATCCTACGAGCAGTACTTC	CASSRTSGSYEQYF
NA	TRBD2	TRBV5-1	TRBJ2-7	TGCGCCAGCAGCTGGGGACTAGCGGGAGGGGGCTACGAGCAGTACTTC	CASSWGLAGGGYEQYF
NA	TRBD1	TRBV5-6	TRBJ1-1	TGTGCCAGCAGCTTGGGAGGGACAGGGGGGATAATTGCTGAAGCTTTCTTT	CASSLGGTGGIIAEAFF
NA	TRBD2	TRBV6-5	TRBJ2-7	TGTGCCAGCAGAAGACTAGCGGGGAGGTACGAGCAGTACTTC	CASRRLAGRYEQYF
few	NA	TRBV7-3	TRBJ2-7	TGTGCCAGCAGCCCAAGACCGGACAGCCGGCAGTACTTC	CASSPRPDSRQYF
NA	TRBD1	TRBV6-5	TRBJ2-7	TGTGCCAGCAGCCAGGACAGGGGGCCCTTCTACGAGCAGTACTTC	CASSQDRGPFYEQYF
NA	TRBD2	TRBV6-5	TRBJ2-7	TGTGCCCTCGGGGGGTTCTACGAGCAGTACTTC	CALGGFYEQYF
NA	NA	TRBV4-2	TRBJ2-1	TGTGCCAGCAGCCCTAACCTACTTTTTGTGGATGAGCAGTTCTTC	CASSPNLLFVDEQFF
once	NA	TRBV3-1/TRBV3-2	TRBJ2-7	TGTGCCAGCAGCCCCGTAGCGGCCTACGAGCAGTACTTC	CASSPVAAYEQYF
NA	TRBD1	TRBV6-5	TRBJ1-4	TGTGCCAGCAGTAAGACAGGGGAGGGGGAAAAACTGTTTTTT	CASSKTGEGEKLFF
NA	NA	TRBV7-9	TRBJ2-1	TGTGCCAGCAGCTTTACTAGAGCCTCCTACAATGAGCAGTTCTTC	CASSFTRASYNEQFF
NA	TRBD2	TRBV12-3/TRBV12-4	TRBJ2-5	TGTGCCAGCCGGGGGGTCCAAGAGACCCAGTACTTC	CASRGVQETQYF